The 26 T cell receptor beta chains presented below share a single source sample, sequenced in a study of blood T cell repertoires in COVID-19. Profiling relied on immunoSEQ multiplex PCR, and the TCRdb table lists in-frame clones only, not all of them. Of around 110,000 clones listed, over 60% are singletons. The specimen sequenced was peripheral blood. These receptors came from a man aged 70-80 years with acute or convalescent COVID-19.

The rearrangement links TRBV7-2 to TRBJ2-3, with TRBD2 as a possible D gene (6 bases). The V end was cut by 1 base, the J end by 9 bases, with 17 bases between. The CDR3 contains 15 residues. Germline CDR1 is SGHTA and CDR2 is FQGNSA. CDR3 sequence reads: CASSLELAGGATQYF. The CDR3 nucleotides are TGTGCCAGCAGCTTAGAGCTGGCTGGCGGGGCGACGCAGTATTTT.

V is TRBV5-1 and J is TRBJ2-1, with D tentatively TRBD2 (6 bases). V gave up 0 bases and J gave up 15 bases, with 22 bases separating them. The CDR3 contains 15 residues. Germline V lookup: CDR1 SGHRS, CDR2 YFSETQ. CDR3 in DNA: TGCGCCAGCAGCTTGGGAGGTGCGGGGCTCAATTGGGTGTTCTTC. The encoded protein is CASSLGGAGLNWVFF.

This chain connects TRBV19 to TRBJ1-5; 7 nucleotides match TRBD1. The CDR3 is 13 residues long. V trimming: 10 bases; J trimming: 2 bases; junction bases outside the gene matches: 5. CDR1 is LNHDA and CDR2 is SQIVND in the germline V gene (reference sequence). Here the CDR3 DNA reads TGTGCCACCAAGGGGACAGGCAATCAGCCCCAGCATTTT. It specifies CATKGTGNQPQHF.

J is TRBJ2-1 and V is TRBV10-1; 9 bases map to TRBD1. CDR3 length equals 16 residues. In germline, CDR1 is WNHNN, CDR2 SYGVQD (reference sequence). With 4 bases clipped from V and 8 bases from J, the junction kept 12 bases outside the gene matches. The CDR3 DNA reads TGCGCCAGCAGTGGGGGGGTCGGACAGGGGTTGGATGAGCAGTTCTTC. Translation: CASSGGVGQGLDEQFF.

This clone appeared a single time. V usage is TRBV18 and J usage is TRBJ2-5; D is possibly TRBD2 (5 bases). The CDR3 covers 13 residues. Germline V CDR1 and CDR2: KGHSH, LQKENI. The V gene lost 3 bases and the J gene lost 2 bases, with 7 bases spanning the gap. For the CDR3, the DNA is TGTGCCAGCTCACCTGGGAGTCAAGAGACCCAGTACTTC. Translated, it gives CASSPGSQETQYF.

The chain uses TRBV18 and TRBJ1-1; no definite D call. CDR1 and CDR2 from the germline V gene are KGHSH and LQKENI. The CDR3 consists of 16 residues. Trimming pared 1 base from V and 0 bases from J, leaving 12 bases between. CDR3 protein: CASSPRGPGMNTEAFF. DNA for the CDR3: TGTGCCAGCTCACCACGTGGGCCCGGGATGAACACTGAAGCTTTCTTT.

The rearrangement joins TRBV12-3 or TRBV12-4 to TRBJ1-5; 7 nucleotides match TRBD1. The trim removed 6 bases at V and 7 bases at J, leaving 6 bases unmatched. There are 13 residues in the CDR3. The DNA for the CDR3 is TGTGCCAGCAGACCTAGACAGGGACAGCCCCAGCATTTT. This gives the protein CASRPRQGQPQHF.

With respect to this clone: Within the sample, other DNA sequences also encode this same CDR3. CDR3 nucleotides: TGTGCCAGCAGCTTATTTCAGTCGGGAAACACCATATATTTT. This codes for CASSLFQSGNTIYF. The chain has TRBV7-9 and TRBJ1-3; D is ambiguous. In germline, CDR1 is SEHNR, CDR2 FQNEAQ (reference sequence). This CDR3 region has 14 residues. The ends were cut back, 2 bases at V and 4 bases at J, with 9 bases in the middle.

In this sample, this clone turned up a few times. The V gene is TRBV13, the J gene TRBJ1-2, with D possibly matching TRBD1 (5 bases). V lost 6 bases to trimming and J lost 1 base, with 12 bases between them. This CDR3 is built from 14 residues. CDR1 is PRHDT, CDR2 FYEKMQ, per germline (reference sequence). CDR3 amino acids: CASRRGGDNYGYTF. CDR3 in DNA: TGTGCCAGCAGGAGGGGAGGGGATAACTATGGCTACACCTTC.

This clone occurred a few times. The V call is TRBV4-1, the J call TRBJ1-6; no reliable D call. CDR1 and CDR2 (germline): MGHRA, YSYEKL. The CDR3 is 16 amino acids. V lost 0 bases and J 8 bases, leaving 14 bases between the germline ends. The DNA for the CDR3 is TGCGCCAGCAGCCAAGATGATGACTTCGAAGATTCACCCCTCCACTTT. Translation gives CASSQDDDFEDSPLHF.

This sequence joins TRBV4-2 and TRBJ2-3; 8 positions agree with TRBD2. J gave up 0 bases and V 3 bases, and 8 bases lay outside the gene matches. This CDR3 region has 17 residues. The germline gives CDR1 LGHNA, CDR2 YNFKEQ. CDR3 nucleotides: TGTGCCAGCAGCCAGCCGGGGGGGGCCGGTAGCACAGATACGCAGTATTTT. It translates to CASSQPGGAGSTDTQYF.

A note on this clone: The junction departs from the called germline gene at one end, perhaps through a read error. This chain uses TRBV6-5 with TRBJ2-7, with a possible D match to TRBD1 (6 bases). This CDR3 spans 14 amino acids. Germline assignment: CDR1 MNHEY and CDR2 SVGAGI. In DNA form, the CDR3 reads TGTGCCAGCAGTCACTCGACAGGAGATGGGGAGCAGTACTTC. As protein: CASSHSTGDGEQYF.

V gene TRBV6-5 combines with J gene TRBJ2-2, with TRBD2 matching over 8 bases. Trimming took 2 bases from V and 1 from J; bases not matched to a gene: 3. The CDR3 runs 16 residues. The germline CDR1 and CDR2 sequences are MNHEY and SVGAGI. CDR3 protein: CASSYTGLENTGELFF. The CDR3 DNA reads TGTGCCAGCAGTTACACGGGACTAGAGAACACCGGGGAGCTGTTTTTT.

The DNA for the CDR3 is TGTGCCAGCAGTTTACCGACTGAGTACAATCAGCCCCAGCATTTT. Encoded protein: CASSLPTEYNQPQHF. The rearrangement joins TRBV6-5 to TRBJ1-5, with D hard to call. Germline V gene sequence: CDR1 MNHEY, CDR2 SVGAGI. The germline V and J ends were trimmed by 4 bases and 3 bases, with 13 bases remaining between them. This CDR3 is built from 15 residues.

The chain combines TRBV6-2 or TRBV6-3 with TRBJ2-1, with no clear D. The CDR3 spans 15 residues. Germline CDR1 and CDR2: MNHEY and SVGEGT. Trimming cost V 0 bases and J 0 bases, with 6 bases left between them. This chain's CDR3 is CASSYSASSYNEQFF. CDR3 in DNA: TGTGCCAGCAGTTACTCGGCTAGCTCCTACAATGAGCAGTTCTTC.

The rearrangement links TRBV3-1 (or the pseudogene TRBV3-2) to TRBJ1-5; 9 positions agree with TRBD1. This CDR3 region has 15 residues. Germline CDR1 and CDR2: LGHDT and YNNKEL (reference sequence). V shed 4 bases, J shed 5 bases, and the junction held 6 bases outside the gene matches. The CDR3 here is CASSPSGQGHQPQHF. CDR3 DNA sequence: TGTGCCAGCAGCCCTTCGGGACAGGGACATCAGCCCCAGCATTTT.

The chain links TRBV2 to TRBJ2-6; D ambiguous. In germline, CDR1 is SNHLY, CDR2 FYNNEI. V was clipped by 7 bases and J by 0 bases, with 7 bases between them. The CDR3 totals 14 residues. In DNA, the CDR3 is TGTGCCAGCACCACAAACTCTGGGGCCAACGTCCTGACTTTC. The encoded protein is CASTTNSGANVLTF.

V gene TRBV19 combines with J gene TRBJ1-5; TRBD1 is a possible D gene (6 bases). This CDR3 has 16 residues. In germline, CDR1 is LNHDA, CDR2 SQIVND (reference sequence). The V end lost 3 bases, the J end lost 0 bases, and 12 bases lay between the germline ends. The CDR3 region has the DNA TGTGCCAGTAGTATCGCCAGGGGAAATAGCAATCAGCCCCAGCATTTT. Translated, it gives CASSIARGNSNQPQHF.

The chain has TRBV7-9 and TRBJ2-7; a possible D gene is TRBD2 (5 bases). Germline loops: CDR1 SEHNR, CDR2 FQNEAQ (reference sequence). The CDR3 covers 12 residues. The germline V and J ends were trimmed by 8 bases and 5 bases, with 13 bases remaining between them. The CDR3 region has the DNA TGTGCCAGCGAATCGGGGTTCAACGAGCAGTACTTC. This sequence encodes CASESGFNEQYF.

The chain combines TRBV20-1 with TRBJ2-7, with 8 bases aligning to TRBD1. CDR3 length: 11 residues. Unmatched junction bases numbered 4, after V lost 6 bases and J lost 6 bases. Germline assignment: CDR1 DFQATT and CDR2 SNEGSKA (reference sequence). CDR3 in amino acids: CSAFDRGEQYF. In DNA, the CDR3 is TGCAGTGCCTTTGACAGGGGCGAGCAGTACTTC.

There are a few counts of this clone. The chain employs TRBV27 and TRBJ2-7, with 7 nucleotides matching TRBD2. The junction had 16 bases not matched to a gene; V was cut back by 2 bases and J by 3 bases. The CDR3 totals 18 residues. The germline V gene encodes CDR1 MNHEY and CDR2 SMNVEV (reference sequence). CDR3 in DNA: TGTGCCAGCAGTTTAAAAGGACCGAGGTTTGGGGGGGTCTACGAGCAGTACTTC. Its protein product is CASSLKGPRFGGVYEQYF.

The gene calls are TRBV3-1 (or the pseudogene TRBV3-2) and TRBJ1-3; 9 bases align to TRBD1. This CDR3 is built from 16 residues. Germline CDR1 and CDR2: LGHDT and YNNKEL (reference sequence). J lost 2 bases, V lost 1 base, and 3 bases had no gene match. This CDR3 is CASSQARTGAGNTIYF. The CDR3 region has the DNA TGTGCCAGCAGCCAAGCCCGGACAGGGGCTGGAAACACCATATATTTT.

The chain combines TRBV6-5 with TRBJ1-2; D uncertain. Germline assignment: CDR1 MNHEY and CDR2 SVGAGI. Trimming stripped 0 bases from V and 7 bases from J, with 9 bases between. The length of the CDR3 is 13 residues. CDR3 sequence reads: CASSYSEVTGYTF. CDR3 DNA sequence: TGTGCCAGCAGTTACTCGGAGGTGACTGGCTACACCTTC.

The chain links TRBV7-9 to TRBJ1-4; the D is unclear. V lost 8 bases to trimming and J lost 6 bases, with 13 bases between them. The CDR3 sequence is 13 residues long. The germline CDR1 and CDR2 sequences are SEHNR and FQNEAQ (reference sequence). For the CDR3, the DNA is TGTGCCAGCCCTGGTAGATTAGATGAAAAACTGTTTTTT. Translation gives CASPGRLDEKLFF.

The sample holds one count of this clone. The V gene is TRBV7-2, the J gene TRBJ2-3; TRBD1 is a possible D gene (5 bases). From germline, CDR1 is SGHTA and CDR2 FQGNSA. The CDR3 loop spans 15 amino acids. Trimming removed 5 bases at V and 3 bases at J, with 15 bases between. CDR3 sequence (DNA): TGTGCCAGCAGCCCTAACTACCGACAGACAGATACGCAGTATTTT. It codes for CASSPNYRQTDTQYF.

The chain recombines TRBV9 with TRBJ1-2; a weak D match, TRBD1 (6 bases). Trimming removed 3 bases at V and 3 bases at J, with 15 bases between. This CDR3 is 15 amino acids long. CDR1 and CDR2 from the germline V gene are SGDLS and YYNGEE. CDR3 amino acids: CASSAYGTPDYGYTF. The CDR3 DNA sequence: TGTGCCAGCAGCGCGTACGGGACACCCGACTATGGCTACACCTTC.